The entry below describes one T cell receptor beta chain. The antigen remains unidentified. The sample originates from a study of shared clonotypes between healthy human individuals. About the study: There were three CD4 naive, three CD4 memory, two CD8 naive and one CD8 memory plates per donor.

The study separated CD4+ cells into CD45RA+ naive and CD45RA-negative memory subsets. The CDR3 contains 15 residues. Germline V CDR1 and CDR2: MNHEY, SVGAGI. V lost 3 bases to trimming and J lost 6 bases; unmatched junction nucleotides: 3. Profiled with immunoSEQ multiplex PCR; TCRdb holds only in-frame clones, not every one. Among 1,500,000 or so clones, 98% to 99% were seen once, and the ten largest hold 0.36%. The study's findings and limits: What rarefaction showed was incomplete sorted-subset sequencing despite large depth.

Sequenced: naive CD4+ T cells sorted from blood. Subset here: CD45RA+ positively selected. This TCR came from a young man in good health. The chain has TRBV6-5 and TRBJ2-7; TRBD2 matches at 15 bases. The CDR3 spells CASSYQGLAGGEQYF. CDR3 DNA sequence: TGTGCCAGCAGTTATCAGGGACTAGCGGGAGGCGAGCAGTACTTC.